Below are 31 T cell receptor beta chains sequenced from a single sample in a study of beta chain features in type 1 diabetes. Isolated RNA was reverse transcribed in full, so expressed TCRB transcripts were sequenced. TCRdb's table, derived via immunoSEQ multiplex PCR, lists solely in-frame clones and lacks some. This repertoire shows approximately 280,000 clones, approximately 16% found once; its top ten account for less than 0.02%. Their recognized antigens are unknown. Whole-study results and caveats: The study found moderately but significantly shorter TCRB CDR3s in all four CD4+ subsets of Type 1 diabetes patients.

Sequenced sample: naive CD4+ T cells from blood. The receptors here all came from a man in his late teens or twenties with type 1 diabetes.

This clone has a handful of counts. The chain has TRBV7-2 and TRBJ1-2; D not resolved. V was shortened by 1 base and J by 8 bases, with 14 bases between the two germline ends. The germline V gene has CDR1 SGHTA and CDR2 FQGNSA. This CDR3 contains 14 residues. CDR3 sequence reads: CASSLGIGREGYTF. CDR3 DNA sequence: TGTGCCAGCAGCTTAGGAATCGGCCGGGAAGGCTACACCTTC.

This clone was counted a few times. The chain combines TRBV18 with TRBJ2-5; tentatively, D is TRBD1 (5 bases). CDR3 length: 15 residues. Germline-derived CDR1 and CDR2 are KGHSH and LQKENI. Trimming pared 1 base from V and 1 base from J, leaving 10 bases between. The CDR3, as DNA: TGTGCCAGCTCACCACGCGACAGCTTCCAAGAGACCCAGTACTTC. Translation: CASSPRDSFQETQYF.

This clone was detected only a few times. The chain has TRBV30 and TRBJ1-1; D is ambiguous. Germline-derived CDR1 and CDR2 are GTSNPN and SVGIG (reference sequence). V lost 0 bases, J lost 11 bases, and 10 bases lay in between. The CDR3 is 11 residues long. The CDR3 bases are TGTGCCTGGAGTGTACTCACCAGGGCTTTCTTT. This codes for CAWSVLTRAFF.

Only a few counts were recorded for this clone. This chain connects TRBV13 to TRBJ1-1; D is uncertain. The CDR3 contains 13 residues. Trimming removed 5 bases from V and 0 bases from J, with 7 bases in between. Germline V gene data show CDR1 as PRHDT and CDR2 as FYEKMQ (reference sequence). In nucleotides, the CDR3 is TGTGCCAGCAGCCTAACCTTGAACACTGAAGCTTTCTTT. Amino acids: CASSLTLNTEAFF. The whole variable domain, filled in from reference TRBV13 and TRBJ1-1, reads AAGVIQSPRHLIKEKRETATLKCYPIPRHDTVYWYQQGPGQDPQFLISFYEKMQSDKGSIPDRFSAQQFSDYHSELNMSSLELGDSALYFCASSLTLNTEAFFGQGTRLTVV.

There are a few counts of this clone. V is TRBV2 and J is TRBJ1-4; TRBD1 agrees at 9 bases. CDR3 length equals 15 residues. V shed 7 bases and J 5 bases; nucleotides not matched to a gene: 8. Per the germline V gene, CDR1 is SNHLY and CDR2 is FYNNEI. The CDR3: CASNPLTGGNEKLFF. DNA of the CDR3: TGTGCCAGCAATCCACTGACAGGGGGAAATGAAAAACTGTTTTTT.

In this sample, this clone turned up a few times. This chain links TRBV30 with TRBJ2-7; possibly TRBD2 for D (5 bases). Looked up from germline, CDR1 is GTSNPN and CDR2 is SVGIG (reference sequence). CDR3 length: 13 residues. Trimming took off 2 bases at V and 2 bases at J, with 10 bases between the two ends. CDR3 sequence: CAWSTGITYEQYF. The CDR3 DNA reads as TGTGCCTGGAGTACCGGGATAACCTACGAGCAGTACTTC.

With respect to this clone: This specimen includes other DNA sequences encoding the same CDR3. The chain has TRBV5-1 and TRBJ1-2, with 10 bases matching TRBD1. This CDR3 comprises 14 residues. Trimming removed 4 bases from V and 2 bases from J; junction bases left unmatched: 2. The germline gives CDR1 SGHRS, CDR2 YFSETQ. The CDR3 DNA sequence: TGCGCCAGCAGCCCGGGACAGGGGAACTATGGCTACACCTTC. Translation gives CASSPGQGNYGYTF. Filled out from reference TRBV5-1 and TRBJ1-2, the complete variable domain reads KAGVTQTPRYLIKTRGQQVTLSCSPISGHRSVSWYQQTPGQGLQFLFEYFSETQRNKGNFPGRFSGRQFSNSRSEMNVSTLELGDSALYLCASSPGQGNYGYTFGSGTRLTVV.

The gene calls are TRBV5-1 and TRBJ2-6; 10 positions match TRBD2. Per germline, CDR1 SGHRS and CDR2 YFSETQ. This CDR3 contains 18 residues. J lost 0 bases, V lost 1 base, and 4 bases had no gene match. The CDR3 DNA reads TGCGCCAGCAGCTTGTTTCTAGCGGGAGACTCTGGGGCCAACGTCCTGACTTTC. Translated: CASSLFLAGDSGANVLTF.

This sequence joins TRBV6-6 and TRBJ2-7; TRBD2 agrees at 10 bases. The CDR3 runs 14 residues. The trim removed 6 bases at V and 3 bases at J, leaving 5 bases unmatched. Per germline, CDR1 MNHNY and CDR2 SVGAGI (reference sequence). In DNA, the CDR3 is TGTGCCAGCAGCCCCACTAGCGGGATCTACGAGCAGTACTTC. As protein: CASSPTSGIYEQYF.

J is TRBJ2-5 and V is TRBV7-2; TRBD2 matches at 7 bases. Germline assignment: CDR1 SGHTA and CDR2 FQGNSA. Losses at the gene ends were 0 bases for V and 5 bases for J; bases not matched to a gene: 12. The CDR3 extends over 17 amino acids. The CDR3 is CASSLAVGGRGWETQYF. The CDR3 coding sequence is TGTGCCAGCAGCTTAGCGGTGGGCGGGAGAGGTTGGGAGACCCAGTACTTC.

The CDR3 here is CASTGGSSYNEQFF. The CDR3 coding sequence is TGTGCCAGCACAGGGGGGAGCTCCTACAATGAGCAGTTCTTC. The V gene is TRBV7-2, the J gene TRBJ2-1, with a possible D match to TRBD1 (7 bases). The CDR3 is made up of 14 amino acids. V was clipped by 7 bases and J by 0 bases, with 10 bases between them. Germline lookup yields CDR1 SGHTA and CDR2 FQGNSA.

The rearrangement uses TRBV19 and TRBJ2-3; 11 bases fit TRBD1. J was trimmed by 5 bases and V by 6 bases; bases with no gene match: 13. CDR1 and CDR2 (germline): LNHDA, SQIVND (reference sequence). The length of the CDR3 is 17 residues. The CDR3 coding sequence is TGTGCCAGTAGCCTAACAACCGGGACAGGGGGGAGAGATACGCAGTATTTT. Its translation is CASSLTTGTGGRDTQYF. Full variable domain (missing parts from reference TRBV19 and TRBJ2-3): DGGITQSPKYLFRKEGQNVTLSCEQNLNHDAMYWYRQDPGQGLRLIYYSQIVNDFQKGDIAEGYSVSREKKESFPLTVTSAQKNPTAFYLCASSLTTGTGGRDTQYFGPGTRLTVL.

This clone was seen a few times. CDR3 sequence reads: CASSNLGGQPQHF. DNA for the CDR3: TGTGCCAGTAGTAACCTTGGCGGACAGCCCCAGCATTTT. The rearrangement joins TRBV19 to TRBJ1-5; D gene uncertain. The V end lost 4 bases, the J end lost 7 bases, and 11 bases lay between the germline ends. Germline CDR1 and CDR2: LNHDA and SQIVND (reference sequence). The CDR3 is 13 residues long.

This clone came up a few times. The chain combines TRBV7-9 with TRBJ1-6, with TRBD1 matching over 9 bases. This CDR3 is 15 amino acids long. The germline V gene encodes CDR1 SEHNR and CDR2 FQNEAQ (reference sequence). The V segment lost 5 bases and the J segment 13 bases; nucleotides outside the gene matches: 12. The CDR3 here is CASSHSGQGNFPLHF. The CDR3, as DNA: TGTGCCAGCAGCCACTCTGGACAGGGGAACTTCCCCCTCCACTTT.

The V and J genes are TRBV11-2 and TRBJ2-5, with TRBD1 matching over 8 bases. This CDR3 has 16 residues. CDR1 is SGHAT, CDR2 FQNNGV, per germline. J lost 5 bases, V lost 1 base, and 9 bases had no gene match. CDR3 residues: CASSLGTGRVGETQYF. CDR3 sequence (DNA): TGTGCCAGCAGCTTAGGGACAGGGCGGGTTGGGGAGACCCAGTACTTC. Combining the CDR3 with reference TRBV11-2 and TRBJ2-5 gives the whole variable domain EAGVAQSPRYKIIEKRQSVAFWCNPISGHATLYWYQQILGQGPKLLIQFQNNGVVDDSQLPKDRFSAERLKGVDSTLKIQPAKLEDSAVYLCASSLGTGRVGETQYFGPGTRLLVL.

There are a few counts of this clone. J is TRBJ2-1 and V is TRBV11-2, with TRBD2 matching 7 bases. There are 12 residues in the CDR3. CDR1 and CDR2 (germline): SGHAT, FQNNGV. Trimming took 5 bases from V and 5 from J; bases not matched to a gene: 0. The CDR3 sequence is CASSREDNEQFF. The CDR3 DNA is TGTGCCAGCAGCCGGGAGGACAATGAGCAGTTCTTC.

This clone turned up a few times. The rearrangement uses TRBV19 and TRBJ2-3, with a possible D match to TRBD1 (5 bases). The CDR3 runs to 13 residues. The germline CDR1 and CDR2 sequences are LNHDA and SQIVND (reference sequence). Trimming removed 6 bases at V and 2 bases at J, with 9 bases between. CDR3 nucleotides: TGTGCCAGTAGAGGGGTGTCCACAGATACGCAGTATTTT. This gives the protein CASRGVSTDTQYF.

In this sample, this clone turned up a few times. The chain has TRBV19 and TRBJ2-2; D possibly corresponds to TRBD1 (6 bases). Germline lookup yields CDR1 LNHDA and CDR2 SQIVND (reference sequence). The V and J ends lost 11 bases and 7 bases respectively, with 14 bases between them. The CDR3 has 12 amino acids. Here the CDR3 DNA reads TGTGCCTCACCAGGGGTTCACGGGGAGCTGTTTTTT. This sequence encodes CASPGVHGELFF.

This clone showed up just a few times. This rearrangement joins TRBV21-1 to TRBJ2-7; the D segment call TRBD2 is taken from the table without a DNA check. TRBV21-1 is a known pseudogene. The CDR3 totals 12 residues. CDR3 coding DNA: TGTGCCAGCCCGGGGTTATCCTACGAGCAGTACTTC. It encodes CASPGLSYEQYF.

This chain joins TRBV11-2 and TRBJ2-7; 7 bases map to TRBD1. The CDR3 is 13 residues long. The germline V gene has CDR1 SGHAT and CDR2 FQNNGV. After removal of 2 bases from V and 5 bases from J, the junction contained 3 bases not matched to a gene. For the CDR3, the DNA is TGTGCCAGCAGCTTAACAGGGGACCACGAGCAGTACTTC. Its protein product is CASSLTGDHEQYF.

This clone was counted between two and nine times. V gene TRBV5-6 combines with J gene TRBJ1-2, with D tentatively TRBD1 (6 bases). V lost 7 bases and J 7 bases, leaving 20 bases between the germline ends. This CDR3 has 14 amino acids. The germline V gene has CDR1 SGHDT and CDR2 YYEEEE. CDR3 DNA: TGTGCCAGCGGAACTGGGAGCAGGGGCAGTGGCTACACCTTC. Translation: CASGTGSRGSGYTF.

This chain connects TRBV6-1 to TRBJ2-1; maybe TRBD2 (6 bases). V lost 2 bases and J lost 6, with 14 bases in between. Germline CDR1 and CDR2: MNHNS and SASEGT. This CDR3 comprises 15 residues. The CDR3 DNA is TGTGCCAGCAGTGAATACCCGGACTATGCCAATGAGCAGTTCTTC. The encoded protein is CASSEYPDYANEQFF.

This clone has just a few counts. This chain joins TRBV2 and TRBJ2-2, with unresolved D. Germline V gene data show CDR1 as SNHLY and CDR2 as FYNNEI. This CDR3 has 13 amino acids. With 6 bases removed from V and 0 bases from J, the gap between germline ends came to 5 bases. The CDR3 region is CASSVSNTGELFF. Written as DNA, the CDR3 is TGTGCCAGCAGCGTATCGAACACCGGGGAGCTGTTTTTT.

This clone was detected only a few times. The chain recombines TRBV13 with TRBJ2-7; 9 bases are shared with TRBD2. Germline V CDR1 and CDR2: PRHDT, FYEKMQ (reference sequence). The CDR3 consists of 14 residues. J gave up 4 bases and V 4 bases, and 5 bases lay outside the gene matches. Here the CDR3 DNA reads TGTGCCAGCAGCTCTGCTAGCGGGACATACGAGCAGTACTTC. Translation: CASSSASGTYEQYF.

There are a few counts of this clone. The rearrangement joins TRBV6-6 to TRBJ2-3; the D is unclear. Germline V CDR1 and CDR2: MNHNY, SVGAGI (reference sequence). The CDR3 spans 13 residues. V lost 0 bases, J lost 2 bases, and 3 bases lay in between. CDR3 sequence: CASSYSYTDTQYF. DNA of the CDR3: TGTGCCAGCAGTTACTCGTACACAGATACGCAGTATTTT.

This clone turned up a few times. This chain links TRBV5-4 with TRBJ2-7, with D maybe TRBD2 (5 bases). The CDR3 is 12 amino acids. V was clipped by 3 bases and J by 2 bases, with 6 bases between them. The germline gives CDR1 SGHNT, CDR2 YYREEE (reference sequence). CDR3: CASSSEAYEQYF. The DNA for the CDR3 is TGTGCCAGCAGCTCGGAGGCCTACGAGCAGTACTTC.

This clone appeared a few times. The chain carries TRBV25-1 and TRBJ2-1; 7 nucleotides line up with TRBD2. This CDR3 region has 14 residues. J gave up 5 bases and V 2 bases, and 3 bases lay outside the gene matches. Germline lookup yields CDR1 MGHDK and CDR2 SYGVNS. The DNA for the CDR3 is TGTGCCAGCAGTGAACTAGCGGCTCACAATGAGCAGTTCTTC. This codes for CASSELAAHNEQFF.

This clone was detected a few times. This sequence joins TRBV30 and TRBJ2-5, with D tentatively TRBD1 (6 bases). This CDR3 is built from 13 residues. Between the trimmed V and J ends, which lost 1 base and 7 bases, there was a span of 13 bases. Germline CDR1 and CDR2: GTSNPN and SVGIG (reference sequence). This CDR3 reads CAWSGLQGWTQYF. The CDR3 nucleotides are TGTGCCTGGAGTGGCCTACAGGGTTGGACCCAGTACTTC. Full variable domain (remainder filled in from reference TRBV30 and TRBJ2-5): SQTIHQWPATLVQPVGSPLSLECTVEGTSNPNLYWYRQAAGRGLQLLFYSVGIGQISSEVPQNLSASRPQDRQFILSSKKLLLSDSGFYLCAWSGLQGWTQYFGPGTRLLVL.

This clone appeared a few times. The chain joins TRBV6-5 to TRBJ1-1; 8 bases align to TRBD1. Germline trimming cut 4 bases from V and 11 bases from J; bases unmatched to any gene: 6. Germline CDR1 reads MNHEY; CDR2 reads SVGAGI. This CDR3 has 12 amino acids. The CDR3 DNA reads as TGTGCCAGCAGTTCCCAGACAGGGGAGGCTTTCTTT. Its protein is CASSSQTGEAFF.

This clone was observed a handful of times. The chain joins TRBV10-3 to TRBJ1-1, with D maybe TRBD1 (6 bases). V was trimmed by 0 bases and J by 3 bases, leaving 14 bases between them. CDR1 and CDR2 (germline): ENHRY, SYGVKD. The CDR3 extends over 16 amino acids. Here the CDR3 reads CAISESNRVWDTEAFF. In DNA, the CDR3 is TGTGCCATCAGTGAGTCAAACAGGGTATGGGACACTGAAGCTTTCTTT.

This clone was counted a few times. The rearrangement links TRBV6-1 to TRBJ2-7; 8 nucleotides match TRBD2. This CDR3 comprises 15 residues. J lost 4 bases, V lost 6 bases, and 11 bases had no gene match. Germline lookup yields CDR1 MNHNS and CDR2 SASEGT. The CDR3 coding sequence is TGTGCCAGCAGCCAAGTCAGACTAGCGATTTACGAGCAGTACTTC. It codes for CASSQVRLAIYEQYF.